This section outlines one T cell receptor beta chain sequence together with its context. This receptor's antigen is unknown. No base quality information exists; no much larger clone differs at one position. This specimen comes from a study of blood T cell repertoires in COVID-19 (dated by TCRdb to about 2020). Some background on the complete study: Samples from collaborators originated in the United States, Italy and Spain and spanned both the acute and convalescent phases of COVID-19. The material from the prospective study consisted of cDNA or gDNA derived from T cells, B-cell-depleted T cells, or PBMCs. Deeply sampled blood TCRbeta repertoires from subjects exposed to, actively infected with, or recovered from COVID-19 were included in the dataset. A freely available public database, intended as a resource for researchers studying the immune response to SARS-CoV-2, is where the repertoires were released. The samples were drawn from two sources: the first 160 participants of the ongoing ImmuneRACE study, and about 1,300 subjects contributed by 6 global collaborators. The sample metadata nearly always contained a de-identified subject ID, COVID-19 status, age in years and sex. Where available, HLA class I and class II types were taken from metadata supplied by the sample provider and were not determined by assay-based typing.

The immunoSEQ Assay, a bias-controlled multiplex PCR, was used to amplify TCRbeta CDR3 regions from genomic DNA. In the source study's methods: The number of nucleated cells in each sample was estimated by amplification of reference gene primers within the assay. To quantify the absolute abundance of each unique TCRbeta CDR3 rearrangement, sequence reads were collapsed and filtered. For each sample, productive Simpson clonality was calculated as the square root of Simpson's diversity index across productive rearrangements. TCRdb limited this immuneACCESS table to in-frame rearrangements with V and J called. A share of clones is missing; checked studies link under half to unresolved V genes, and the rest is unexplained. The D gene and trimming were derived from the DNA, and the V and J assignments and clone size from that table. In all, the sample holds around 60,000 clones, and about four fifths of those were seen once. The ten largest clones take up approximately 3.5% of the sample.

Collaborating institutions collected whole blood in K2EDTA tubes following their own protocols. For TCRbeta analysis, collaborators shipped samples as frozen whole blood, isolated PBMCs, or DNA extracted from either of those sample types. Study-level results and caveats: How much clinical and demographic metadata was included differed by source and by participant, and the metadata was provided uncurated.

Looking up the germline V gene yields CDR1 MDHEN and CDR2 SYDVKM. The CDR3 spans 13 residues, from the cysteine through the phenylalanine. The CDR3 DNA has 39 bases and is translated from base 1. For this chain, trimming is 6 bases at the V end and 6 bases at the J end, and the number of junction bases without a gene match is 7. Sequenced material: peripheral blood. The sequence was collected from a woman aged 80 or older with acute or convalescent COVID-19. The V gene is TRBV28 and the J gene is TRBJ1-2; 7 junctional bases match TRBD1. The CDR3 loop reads CASRGDRANGYTF. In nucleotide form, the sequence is TGTGCCAGCAGAGGAGACAGGGCTAATGGCTACACCTTC.